This TCR beta chain was observed in a study of T cell changes during pregnancy in multiple sclerosis. Between the trimmed V and J ends, which lost 1 base and 5 bases, there was a span of 12 bases. This CDR3 spans 15 amino acids. Germline-derived CDR1 and CDR2 are MNHNS and SASEGT. Measured with immunoSEQ multiplex PCR; TCRdb has only the in-frame clones, and not every one. Found here are about 92,000 clones, roughly 92% of them singletons; the top ten hold about 3%. The chain employs TRBV6-1 and TRBJ1-5; D call uncertain. The clonotype was recovered from a female donor with multiple sclerosis, enrolled in a pregnancy study. The specimen comprised peripheral blood, sampled in the first trimester of pregnancy. Here the CDR3 reads CASSEGWLGDQPQHF. CDR3 sequence (DNA): TGTGCCAGCAGTGAAGGGTGGCTGGGAGATCAGCCCCAGCATTTT.